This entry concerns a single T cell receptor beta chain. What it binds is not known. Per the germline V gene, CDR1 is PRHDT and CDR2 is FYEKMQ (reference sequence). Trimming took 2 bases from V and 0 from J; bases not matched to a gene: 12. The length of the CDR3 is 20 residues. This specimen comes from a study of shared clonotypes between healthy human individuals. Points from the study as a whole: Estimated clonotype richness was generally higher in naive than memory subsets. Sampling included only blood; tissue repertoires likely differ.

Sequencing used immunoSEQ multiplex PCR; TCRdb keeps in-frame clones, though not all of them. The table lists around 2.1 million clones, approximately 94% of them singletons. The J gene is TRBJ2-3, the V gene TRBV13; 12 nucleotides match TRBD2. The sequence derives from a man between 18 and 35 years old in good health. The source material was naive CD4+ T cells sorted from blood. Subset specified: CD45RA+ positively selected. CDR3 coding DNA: TGTGCCAGCAGCTTACAATCCCGACTAGCGGGGGATTCTAGCACAGATACGCAGTATTTT. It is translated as CASSLQSRLAGDSSTDTQYF.